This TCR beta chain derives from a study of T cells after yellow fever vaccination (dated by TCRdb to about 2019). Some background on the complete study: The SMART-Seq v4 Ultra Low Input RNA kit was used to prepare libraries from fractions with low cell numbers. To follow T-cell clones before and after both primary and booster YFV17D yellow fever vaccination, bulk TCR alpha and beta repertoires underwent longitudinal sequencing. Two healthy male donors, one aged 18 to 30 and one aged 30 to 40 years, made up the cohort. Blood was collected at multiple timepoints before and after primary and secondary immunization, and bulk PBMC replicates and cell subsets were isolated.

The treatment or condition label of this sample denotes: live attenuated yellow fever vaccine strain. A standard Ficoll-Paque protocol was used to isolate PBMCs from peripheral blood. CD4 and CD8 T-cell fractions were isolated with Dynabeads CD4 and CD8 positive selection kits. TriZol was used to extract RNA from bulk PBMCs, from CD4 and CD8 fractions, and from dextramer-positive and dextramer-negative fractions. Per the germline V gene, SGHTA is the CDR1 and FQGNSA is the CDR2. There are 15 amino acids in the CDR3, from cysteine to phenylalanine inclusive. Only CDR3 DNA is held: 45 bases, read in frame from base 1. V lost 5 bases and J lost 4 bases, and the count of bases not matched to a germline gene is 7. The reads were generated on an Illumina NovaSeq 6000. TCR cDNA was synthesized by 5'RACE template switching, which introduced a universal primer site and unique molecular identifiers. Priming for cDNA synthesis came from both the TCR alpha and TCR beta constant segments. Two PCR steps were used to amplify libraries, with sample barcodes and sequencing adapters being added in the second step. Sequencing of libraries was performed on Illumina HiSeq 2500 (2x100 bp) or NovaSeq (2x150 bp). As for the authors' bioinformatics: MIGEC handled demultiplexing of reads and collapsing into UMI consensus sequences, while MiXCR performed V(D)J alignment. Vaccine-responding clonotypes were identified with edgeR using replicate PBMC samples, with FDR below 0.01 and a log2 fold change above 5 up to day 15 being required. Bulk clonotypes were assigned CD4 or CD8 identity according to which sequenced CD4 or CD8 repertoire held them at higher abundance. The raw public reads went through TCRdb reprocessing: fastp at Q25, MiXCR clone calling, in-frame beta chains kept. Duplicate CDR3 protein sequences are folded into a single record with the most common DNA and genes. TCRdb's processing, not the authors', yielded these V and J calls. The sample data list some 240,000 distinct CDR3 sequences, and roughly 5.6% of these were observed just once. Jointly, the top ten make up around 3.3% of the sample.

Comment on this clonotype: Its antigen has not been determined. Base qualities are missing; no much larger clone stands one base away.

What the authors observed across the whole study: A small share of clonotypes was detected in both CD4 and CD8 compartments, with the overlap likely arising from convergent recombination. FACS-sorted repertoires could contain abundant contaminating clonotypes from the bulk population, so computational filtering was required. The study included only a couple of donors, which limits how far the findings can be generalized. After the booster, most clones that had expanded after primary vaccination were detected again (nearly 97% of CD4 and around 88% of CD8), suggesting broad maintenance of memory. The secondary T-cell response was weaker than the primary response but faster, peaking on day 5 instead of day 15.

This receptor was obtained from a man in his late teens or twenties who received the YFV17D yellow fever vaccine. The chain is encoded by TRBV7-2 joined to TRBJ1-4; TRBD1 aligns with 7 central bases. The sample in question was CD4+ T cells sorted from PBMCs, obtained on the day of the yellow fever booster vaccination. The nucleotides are TGTGCCAGCAGCCCTACGGACAGGCTTAATGAAAAACTGTTTTTT. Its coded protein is CASSPTDRLNEKLFF.